This passage covers 31 T cell receptor beta chains from one sample sequenced in a study of blood T cell repertoires in COVID-19. This table comes from immunoSEQ multiplex PCR, and its TCRdb copy is limited to in-frame clones, with some not included. Of about 180,000 clones listed, roughly 81% are singletons. The sample comprised peripheral blood. The origin of the receptors is a woman aged 80 or over with COVID-19, enrolled during active disease.

There are a few counts of this clone. The rearrangement uses TRBV4-1 and TRBJ2-1, with 12 bases that match TRBD2. This CDR3 has 16 residues. CDR1 is MGHRA and CDR2 is YSYEKL in the germline V gene. V lost 5 bases and J lost 3; bases outside the gene matches: 5. CDR3: CASSSRTSGNYNEQFF. Here the CDR3 DNA reads TGCGCCAGCAGCTCACGGACTAGCGGGAACTACAATGAGCAGTTCTTC.

This chain links TRBV24-1 with TRBJ2-3, with 8 bases lining up with TRBD1. J was trimmed by 2 bases and V by 6 bases; bases with no gene match: 3. CDR3 length: 14 amino acids. CDR1 is KGHDR and CDR2 is SFDVKD in the germline V gene. CDR3 DNA: TGTGCCACCAGTTACAGGGGGACCACAGATACGCAGTATTTT. It specifies CATSYRGTTDTQYF.

On this clone itself: An end of the junction differs from the germline gene, which may be a read error. This sequence joins TRBV7-9 and TRBJ2-7; 10 bases line up with TRBD1. The CDR3 covers 15 residues. Germline V gene sequence: CDR1 SEHNR, CDR2 FQNEAQ (reference sequence). CDR3 bases: TGTGCCAGCAGCCCCAGGGGGACAGGGGACTACGAACAGTACTTC. Amino acid sequence: CASSPRGTGDYEQYF.

This sequence joins TRBV5-5 and TRBJ2-1, with D perhaps matching TRBD2 (5 bases). Trimming took 2 bases from V and 5 from J, leaving 14 bases between them. Germline V CDR1 and CDR2: SGHKS, YYEKEE (reference sequence). This CDR3 has 15 residues. The CDR3 DNA follows: TGTGCCAGCAGCTTACCGGGTGGAGGTCACAATGAGCAGTTCTTC. This translates into CASSLPGGGHNEQFF.

V and J are TRBV11-3 and TRBJ2-2; D ambiguous. Germline CDR1 and CDR2: SGHNT and YENEEA. V was clipped by 5 bases and J by 6 bases, with 13 bases between them. There are 14 residues in the CDR3. CDR3 DNA: TGTGCCAGCAGCGCGAGCTCCCGGGCCGGGGAGCTGTTTTTT. This gives the protein CASSASSRAGELFF. The complete variable domain, with remaining parts taken from reference TRBV11-3 and TRBJ2-2, reads EAGVVQSPRYKIIEKKQPVAFWCNPISGHNTLYWYLQNLGQGPELLIRYENEEAVDDSQLPKDRFSAERLKGVDSTLKIQPAELGDSAVYLCASSASSRAGELFFGEGSRLTVL.

The chain is built from TRBV2 and TRBJ2-7, with D perhaps matching TRBD2 (5 bases). CDR3 size: 14 residues. V lost 3 bases, J lost 6 bases, and 15 bases lay in between. Germline CDR1 reads SNHLY; CDR2 reads FYNNEI. The CDR3 protein is CASSERVAFPEQYF. The CDR3 nucleotides are TGTGCCAGCAGTGAGAGGGTAGCTTTCCCCGAGCAGTACTTC.

This rearrangement joins TRBV18 to TRBJ1-3; 7 nucleotides line up with TRBD1. The CDR3 length is 16 residues. J lost 0 bases, V lost 4 bases, and 6 bases had no gene match. Germline CDR1 is KGHSH and CDR2 is LQKENI. The CDR3 DNA sequence: TGTGCCAGCTCACTCGTGGGACAGCTCTCTGGAAACACCATATATTTT. This translates into CASSLVGQLSGNTIYF.

This clone was observed a few times. V usage is TRBV7-8 and J usage is TRBJ2-2, with D maybe TRBD1 (6 bases). Germline-derived CDR1 and CDR2 are SGHVS and FQNEAQ. CDR3 length equals 16 residues. V dropped 5 bases and J dropped 0 bases, with 13 bases sitting between them. The CDR3 coding sequence is TGTGCCAGCAGCGGCAACAGGGTTGCGAACACCGGGGAGCTGTTTTTT. It encodes CASSGNRVANTGELFF.

The chain is built from TRBV14 and TRBJ1-1, with 10 bases aligning to TRBD1. Trimming took 2 bases from V and 9 from J; bases not matched to a gene: 6. The CDR3 is 14 amino acids. The germline V gene has CDR1 SGHDN and CDR2 FVKESK. CDR3 residues: CASSQLRDRGQAFF. CDR3 in DNA: TGTGCCAGCAGCCAACTCCGGGACAGGGGTCAAGCTTTCTTT.

The gene calls are TRBV3-1 (or the pseudogene TRBV3-2) and TRBJ1-4; D gene uncertain. The CDR3 has 15 amino acids. Germline-derived CDR1 and CDR2 are LGHDT and YNNKEL (reference sequence). Trimming left V 0 bases short and J 7 bases short, with 12 bases between. The chain's CDR3 is CASSQDERESEKLFF. CDR3 in DNA: TGTGCCAGCAGCCAAGATGAGAGGGAAAGTGAAAAACTGTTTTTT.

The V gene is TRBV9, the J gene TRBJ1-2; no definite D call. This CDR3 comprises 15 residues. Looked up from germline, CDR1 is SGDLS and CDR2 is YYNGEE. Trimming stripped 0 bases from V and 7 bases from J, with 16 bases between. DNA of the CDR3: TGTGCCAGCAGCGTAGAGGAGGAGTATAAGGGTGGCTACACCTTC. This codes for CASSVEEEYKGGYTF.

The V gene is TRBV6-6, the J gene TRBJ1-3; 8 nucleotides line up with TRBD1. After removal of 7 bases from V and 8 bases from J, the junction contained 13 bases not matched to a gene. CDR1 is MNHNY, CDR2 SVGAGI, per germline (reference sequence). The CDR3 loop spans 15 amino acids. CDR3: CASTLSQGATDTIYF. The CDR3 region has the DNA TGTGCCAGCACCCTCTCTCAGGGGGCGACGGACACCATATATTTT.

The chain carries TRBV7-2 and TRBJ2-7, with TRBD2 as a possible D gene (6 bases). V lost 3 bases and J lost 3, with 18 bases in between. The germline CDR1 and CDR2 sequences are SGHTA and FQGNSA. This CDR3 comprises 16 residues. In nucleotides, the CDR3 is TGTGCCAGCAGCTTTTTTCCCGGGGGTAGCAACTACGAGCAGTACTTC. This sequence encodes CASSFFPGGSNYEQYF.

J is TRBJ2-7 and V is TRBV18; D is undetermined. Between the trimmed V and J ends, which lost 0 bases and 4 bases, there was a span of 10 bases. This CDR3 is 14 amino acids long. Germline-derived CDR1 and CDR2 are KGHSH and LQKENI. The CDR3 spells CASSPPQKAYEQYF. The CDR3 bases are TGTGCCAGCTCACCACCACAGAAGGCGTACGAGCAGTACTTC. The variable domain in full, completed from reference TRBV18 and TRBJ2-7, reads NAGVMQNPRHLVRRRGQEARLRCSPMKGHSHVYWYRQLPEEGLKFMVYLQKENIIDESGMPKERFSAEFPKEGPSILRIQQVVRGDSAAYFCASSPPQKAYEQYFGPGTRLTVT.

This chain connects TRBV7-9 to TRBJ2-1; 10 bases are a match to TRBD2. This CDR3 is 15 amino acids long. With V trimmed by 5 bases and J by 6 bases, 7 bases remained unmatched. The germline V gene has CDR1 SEHNR and CDR2 FQNEAQ (reference sequence). CDR3 residues: CASSGIAGGLNEQFF. CDR3 sequence (DNA): TGTGCCAGCAGCGGCATAGCGGGGGGCCTCAATGAGCAGTTCTTC.

The genes are TRBV9 and TRBJ2-5; D not resolved. V lost 2 bases and J lost 4, with 9 bases in between. Germline V gene data show CDR1 as SGDLS and CDR2 as YYNGEE. The CDR3 loop spans 13 amino acids. The CDR3 nucleotides read TGTGCCAGCAGCGTTCAGCGAGGAGAGACCCAGTACTTC. Its translation is CASSVQRGETQYF.

V gene TRBV10-3 combines with J gene TRBJ2-7; 9 nucleotides line up with TRBD2. From germline, CDR1 is ENHRY and CDR2 SYGVKD. CDR3 length: 15 residues. V shed 4 bases, J shed 4 bases, and the junction held 8 bases outside the gene matches. The DNA for the CDR3 is TGTGCCATCAGTGGTTCGGCTAGCGGGGCTTACGAGCAGTACTTC. Translation gives CAISGSASGAYEQYF.

This sequence joins TRBV7-9 and TRBJ2-7; 7 nucleotides line up with TRBD2. V lost 1 base to trimming and J lost 6 bases; unmatched junction nucleotides: 6. Germline values: CDR1 SEHNR, CDR2 FQNEAQ (reference sequence). This CDR3 region has 14 residues. The DNA of the CDR3 is TGTGCCAGCAGCTTAGTAGCGGGTGCTCTCGAGCAGTACTTC. Translating gives CASSLVAGALEQYF.

This clone was detected a few times. This chain joins TRBV9 and TRBJ2-3, with TRBD2 matching 9 bases. J lost 0 bases, V lost 0 bases, and 2 bases had no gene match. This CDR3 region has 16 residues. The germline CDR1 and CDR2 sequences are SGDLS and YYNGEE. CDR3 sequence: CASSVGLAVSTDTQYF. CDR3 DNA: TGTGCCAGCAGCGTAGGACTAGCGGTTAGCACAGATACGCAGTATTTT. The full variable domain, completed using reference TRBV9 and TRBJ2-3, is DSGVTQTPKHLITATGQRVTLRCSPRSGDLSVYWYQQSLDQGLQFLIQYYNGEERAKGNILERFSAQQFPDLHSELNLSSLELGDSALYFCASSVGLAVSTDTQYFGPGTRLTVL.

The V gene is TRBV3-1 (or the pseudogene TRBV3-2), the J gene TRBJ1-4, with 8 bases fitting TRBD1. The germline V gene encodes CDR1 LGHDT and CDR2 YNNKEL (reference sequence). The CDR3 spans 13 residues. The ends lost 5 bases at V and 10 bases at J; junction bases unmatched: 6. The CDR3 DNA reads as TGTGCCAGCAGCACTCAGACAGGGGCAAAACTGTTTTTT. Translation: CASSTQTGAKLFF.

The chain carries TRBV5-1 and TRBJ1-2; D possibly corresponds to TRBD1 (5 bases). This CDR3 has 14 amino acids. Between the trimmed V and J ends, which lost 4 bases and 2 bases, there was a span of 12 bases. Germline assignment: CDR1 SGHRS and CDR2 YFSETQ. CDR3 in amino acids: CASSPGTANYGYTF. CDR3 sequence (DNA): TGCGCCAGCAGCCCAGGGACTGCGAACTATGGCTACACCTTC.

This clone was seen once. J is TRBJ1-1 and V is TRBV5-4; the match to TRBD1 covers 9 bases. CDR3 length: 16 residues. V trimming: 0 bases; J trimming: 5 bases; junction bases outside the gene matches: 8. CDR1 and CDR2 from the germline V gene are SGHNT and YYREEE (reference sequence). The CDR3 DNA sequence: TGTGCCAGCAGCTTGGCGGCAGACAGGGGGGTAACTGAAGCTTTCTTT. Translated: CASSLAADRGVTEAFF.

V is TRBV7-9 and J is TRBJ2-1, with 9 bases aligning to TRBD2. V gave up 11 bases and J gave up 3 bases; unmatched junction bases: 8. CDR1 and CDR2 (germline): SEHNR, FQNEAQ (reference sequence). The CDR3 runs to 14 residues. The DNA for the CDR3 is TGTGCCGGAGCGGGAGCGGGGGGCTACAATGAGCAGTTCTTC. Residues: CAGAGAGGYNEQFF.

The rearrangement links TRBV28 to TRBJ1-2; no reliable D call. V was cut by 5 bases and J by 7 bases, with 20 bases left in between. Germline CDR1 MDHEN, CDR2 SYDVKM. There are 15 residues in the CDR3. CDR3 in amino acids: CASSPHPRWQVGYTF. The CDR3 region has the DNA TGTGCCAGCAGTCCACATCCCCGGTGGCAGGTTGGCTACACCTTC.

This chain uses TRBV6-5 with TRBJ2-7; D is perhaps TRBD1 (5 bases). Germline lookup yields CDR1 MNHEY and CDR2 SVGAGI. Trimming stripped 6 bases from V and 1 base from J, with 10 bases between. This CDR3 has 13 amino acids. In DNA, the CDR3 is TGTGCCAGCAGCCGCGGACAATCCTACGAGCAGTACTTC. This gives the protein CASSRGQSYEQYF.

The CDR3 nucleotides read TGCAGCGTCGTGGACAGGTCCACCTACGAGCAGTACTTC. Amino acids: CSVVDRSTYEQYF. The gene calls are TRBV29-1 and TRBJ2-7; TRBD1 agrees at 7 bases. Germline V gene data show CDR1 as SQVTM and CDR2 as ANQGSEA. CDR3 length: 13 amino acids. Trimming at V came to 6 bases and at J to 2 bases, leaving 7 bases not matched to a gene.

This chain uses TRBV9 with TRBJ2-3; 10 bases align to TRBD2. Germline assignment: CDR1 SGDLS and CDR2 YYNGEE. The V segment lost 2 bases and the J segment 4 bases; nucleotides outside the gene matches: 7. The CDR3 spans 16 residues. CDR3 loop: CASSVRTSGISDTQYF. The CDR3 DNA sequence: TGTGCCAGCAGCGTCCGAACTAGCGGGATCTCAGATACGCAGTATTTT.

The chain uses TRBV21-1 and TRBJ1-2; the D call of TRBD1 is as the table states it, not checked on the DNA. TRBV21-1 counts as a pseudogene. This CDR3 comprises 14 residues. For the CDR3, the DNA is TGTGCCAGCAGCCCAGGACACAGGGCGTACGGCTACACCTTC. Protein sequence: CASSPGHRAYGYTF.

The chain's CDR3 is CASSTSYRDRGVYGYTF. The CDR3, as DNA: TGTGCCAGCAGTACTTCCTACCGGGACAGGGGGGTATATGGCTACACCTTC. The chain employs TRBV28 and TRBJ1-2; 11 positions agree with TRBD1. Per germline, CDR1 MDHEN and CDR2 SYDVKM. This CDR3 spans 17 amino acids. J lost 5 bases, V lost 5 bases, and 13 bases had no gene match.

The chain employs TRBV6-6 and TRBJ1-2; D ambiguous. This CDR3 has 13 amino acids. V gave up 6 bases and J gave up 8 bases, with 16 bases separating them. Germline V gene data show CDR1 as MNHNY and CDR2 as SVGAGI (reference sequence). The CDR3 loop reads CASRPDGIQGYTF. The CDR3, as DNA: TGTGCCAGCAGACCAGACGGGATACAGGGCTACACCTTC.

This chain uses TRBV11-3 with TRBJ2-2; D is possibly TRBD2 (5 bases). From germline, CDR1 is SGHNT and CDR2 YENEEA. The CDR3 extends over 14 amino acids. Between the trimmed V and J ends, which lost 2 bases and 7 bases, there was a span of 11 bases. In DNA, the CDR3 is TGTGCCAGCAGCTTAACGAGGGCCAGCGGGGAGCTGTTTTTT. It is translated as CASSLTRASGELFF. Full variable domain (outside the CDR3, taken from reference TRBV11-3 and TRBJ2-2): EAGVVQSPRYKIIEKKQPVAFWCNPISGHNTLYWYLQNLGQGPELLIRYENEEAVDDSQLPKDRFSAERLKGVDSTLKIQPAELGDSAVYLCASSLTRASGELFFGEGSRLTVL.